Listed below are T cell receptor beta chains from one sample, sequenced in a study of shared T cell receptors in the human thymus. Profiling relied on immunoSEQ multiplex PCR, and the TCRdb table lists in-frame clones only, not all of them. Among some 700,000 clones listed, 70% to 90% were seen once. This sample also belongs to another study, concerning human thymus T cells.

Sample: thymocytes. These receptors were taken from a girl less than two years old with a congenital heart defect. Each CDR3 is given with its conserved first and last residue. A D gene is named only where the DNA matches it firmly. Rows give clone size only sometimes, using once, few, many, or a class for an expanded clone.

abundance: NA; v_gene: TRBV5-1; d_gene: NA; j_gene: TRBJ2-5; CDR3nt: TGCGCCAGCAGCTCGCACAGGGAGCGAGAGACCCAGTACTTC; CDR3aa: CASSSHRERETQYF
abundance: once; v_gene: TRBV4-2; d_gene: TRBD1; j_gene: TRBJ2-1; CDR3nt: TGTGCCAGCAGCCAAGGACAGGGGGCGAAGGACAATGAGCAGTTCTTC; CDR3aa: CASSQGQGAKDNEQFF
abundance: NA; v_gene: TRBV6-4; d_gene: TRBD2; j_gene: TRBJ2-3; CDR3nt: TGTGCCAGCAGCCCGGGACTAGCGGGGGGACCAGATACGCAGTATTTT; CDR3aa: CASSPGLAGGPDTQYF
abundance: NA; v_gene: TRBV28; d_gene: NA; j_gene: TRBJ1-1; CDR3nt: TGTGCCAGCAGTTTAGTGGGGTTTAACAGGGATCCGGGCACTGAAGCTTTCTTT; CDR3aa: CASSLVGFNRDPGTEAFF
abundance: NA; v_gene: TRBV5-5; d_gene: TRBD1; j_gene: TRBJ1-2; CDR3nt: TGTGCCAGCAGCTACGGACAGGGTAACTATGGCTACACCTTC; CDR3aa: CASSYGQGNYGYTF
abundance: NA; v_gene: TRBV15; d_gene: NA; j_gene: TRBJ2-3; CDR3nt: TGTGCCACCAGCAGAGATAAAAAACAGGAGCTTAGCACAGATACGCAGTATTTT; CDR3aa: CATSRDKKQELSTDTQYF
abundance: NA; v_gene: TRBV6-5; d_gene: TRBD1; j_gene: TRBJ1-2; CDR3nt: TGTGCCAGCAGTTACCTGGACAGGGACGTCTATGGCTACACCTTC; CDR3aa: CASSYLDRDVYGYTF
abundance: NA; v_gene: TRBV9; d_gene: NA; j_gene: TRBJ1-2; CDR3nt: TGTGCCAGCAGCGAGGGGCCCGCAGGGTCCTATGGCTACACCTTC; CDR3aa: CASSEGPAGSYGYTF
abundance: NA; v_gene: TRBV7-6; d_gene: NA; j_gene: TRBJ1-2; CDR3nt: TGTGCCAGCAGCGGAGACAACAGGAGCGGCTACACCTTC; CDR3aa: CASSGDNRSGYTF
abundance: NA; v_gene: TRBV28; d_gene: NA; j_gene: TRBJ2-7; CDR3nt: TGTGCCAGCAGCTCCGACAGGTCCTACGAGCAGTACTTC; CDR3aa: CASSSDRSYEQYF
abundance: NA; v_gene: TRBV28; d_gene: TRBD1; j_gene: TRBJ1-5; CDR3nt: TGTGCCGGCACGAAACAAACAGGGGGCCAGCCCCAGCATTTT; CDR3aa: CAGTKQTGGQPQHF
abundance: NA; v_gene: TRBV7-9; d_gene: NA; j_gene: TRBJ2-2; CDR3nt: TGTGCCAGCAGCTTAGGACAGTTAGGAACCGGGGAGCTGTTTTTT; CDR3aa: CASSLGQLGTGELFF
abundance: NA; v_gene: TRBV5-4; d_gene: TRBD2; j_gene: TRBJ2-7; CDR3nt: TGTGCCAGCAGCCATACTAGCGGGGGAGAGCAGTACTTC; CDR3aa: CASSHTSGGEQYF
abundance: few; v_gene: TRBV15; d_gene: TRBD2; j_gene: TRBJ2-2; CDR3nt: TGTGCCACCAGCAGAGAGGAGGCAGCTAGCGGGGGGGCCTGTACCGGGGAGCTGTTTTTT; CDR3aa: CATSREEAASGGACTGELFF
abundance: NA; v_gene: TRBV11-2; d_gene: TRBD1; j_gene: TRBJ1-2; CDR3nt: TGTGCCAGCAGCCTAAGGACAGGGGCGAACTATGGCTACACCTTC; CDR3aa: CASSLRTGANYGYTF
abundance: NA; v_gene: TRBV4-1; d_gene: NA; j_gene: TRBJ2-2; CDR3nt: TGCGCCAGCAGCCAAGAACAGGGCCCCGACGGAGAGCTGTTTTTT; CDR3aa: CASSQEQGPDGELFF
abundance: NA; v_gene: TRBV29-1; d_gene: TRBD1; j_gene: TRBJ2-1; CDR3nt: TGCAGCGTTGGAGGGGACAGGGCCGCCTCCTACAATGAGCAGTTCTTC; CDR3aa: CSVGGDRAASYNEQFF
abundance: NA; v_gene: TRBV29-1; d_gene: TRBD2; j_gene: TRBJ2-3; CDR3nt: TGCAGCGTTGAACGGCCGACTAGCGGAACCTTCAATCTTAGCACAGATACGCAGTATTTT; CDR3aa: CSVERPTSGTFNLSTDTQYF
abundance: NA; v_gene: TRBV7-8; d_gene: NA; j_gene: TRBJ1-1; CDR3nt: TGTGCCAGCAGCCGGAGGGCAGGGCTAAGTCAGGCTGAAGCTTTCTTT; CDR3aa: CASSRRAGLSQAEAFF
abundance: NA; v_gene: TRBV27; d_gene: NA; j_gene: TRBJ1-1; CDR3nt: TGTGCCAGCAGGTCACGCCGCGCAGGGATGAACACTGAAGCTTTCTTT; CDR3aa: CASRSRRAGMNTEAFF
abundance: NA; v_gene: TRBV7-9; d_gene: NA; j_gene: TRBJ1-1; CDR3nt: TGTGCCAGCAGCGGCGCCGGGACTACGAACACTGAAGCTTTCTTT; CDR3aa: CASSGAGTTNTEAFF
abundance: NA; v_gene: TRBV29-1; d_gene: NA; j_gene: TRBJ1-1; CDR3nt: TGCAGCGTTGTCCGGGGAGGTAATTCGGGGGTTTACACTGAAGCTTTCTTT; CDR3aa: CSVVRGGNSGVYTEAFF
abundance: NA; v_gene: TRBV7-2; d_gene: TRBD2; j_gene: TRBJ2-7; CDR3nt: TGTGCCAGCACCTGGCGACTAGCGGGGGCCTACGAGCAGTACTTC; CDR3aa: CASTWRLAGAYEQYF
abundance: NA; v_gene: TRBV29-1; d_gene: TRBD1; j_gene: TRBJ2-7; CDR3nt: TGCAGCGCCGGGACAGGGGGCTACGAGCAGTACTTC; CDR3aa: CSAGTGGYEQYF
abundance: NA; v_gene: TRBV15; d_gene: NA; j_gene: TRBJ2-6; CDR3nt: TGTGCCACCAGCAGAAGGGGCTCTGGGGCCAACGTCCTGACTTTC; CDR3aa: CATSRRGSGANVLTF
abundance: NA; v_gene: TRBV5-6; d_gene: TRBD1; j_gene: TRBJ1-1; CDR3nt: TGTGCCAGCAGCAAGGGACAGGGCACTGAAGCTTTCTTT; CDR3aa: CASSKGQGTEAFF
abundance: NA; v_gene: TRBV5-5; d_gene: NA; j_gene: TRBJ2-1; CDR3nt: TGTGCCAGCAGCTCAACCGTGGAGACCTTTCCCTACAATGAGCAGTTCTTC; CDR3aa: CASSSTVETFPYNEQFF